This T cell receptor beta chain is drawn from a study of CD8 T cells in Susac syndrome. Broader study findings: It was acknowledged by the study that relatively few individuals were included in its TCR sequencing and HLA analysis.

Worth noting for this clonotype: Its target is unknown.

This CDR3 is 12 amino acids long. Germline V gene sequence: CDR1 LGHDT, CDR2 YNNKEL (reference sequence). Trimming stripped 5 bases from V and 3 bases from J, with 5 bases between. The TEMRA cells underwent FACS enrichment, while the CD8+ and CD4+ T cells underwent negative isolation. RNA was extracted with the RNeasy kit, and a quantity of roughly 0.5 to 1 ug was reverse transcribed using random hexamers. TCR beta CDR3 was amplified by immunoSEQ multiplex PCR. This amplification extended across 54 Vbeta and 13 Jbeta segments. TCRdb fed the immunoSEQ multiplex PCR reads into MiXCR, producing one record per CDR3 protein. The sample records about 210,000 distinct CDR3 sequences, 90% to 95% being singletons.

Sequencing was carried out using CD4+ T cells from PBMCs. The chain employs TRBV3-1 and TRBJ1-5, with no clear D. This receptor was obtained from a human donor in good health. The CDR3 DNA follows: TGTGCCAGCAGCGACATCAATCAGCCCCAGCATTTT. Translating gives CASSDINQPQHF. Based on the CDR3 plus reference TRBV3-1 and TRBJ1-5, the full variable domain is DTAVSQTPKYLVTQMGNDKSIKCEQNLGHDTMYWYKQDSKKFLKIMFSYNNKELIINETVPNRFSPKSPDKAHLNLHINSLELGDSAVYFCASSDINQPQHFGDGTRLSIL.